This T cell receptor beta chain appears in the sequencing data of a study of blood T cell repertoires in COVID-19. Study background: Material from acute and convalescent COVID-19 was sourced from the United States, Italy and Spain.

The repertoire was sequenced with immunoSEQ multiplex PCR; TCRdb's copy has only in-frame clones and lacks some. The table lists around 470,000 clones, about 92% of them singletons. Per the germline V gene, CDR1 is SNHLY and CDR2 is FYNNEI. The CDR3 is made up of 14 amino acids. Deletions cut 9 bases from V and 3 bases from J, with 15 bases between. The receptor was isolated from a man aged 18 to 29 who had recovered from COVID-19. The rearrangement uses TRBV2 and TRBJ1-3; D is unresolved. The sequenced sample consisted of PBMCs or T cells enriched from blood (not recorded which). Here the CDR3 reads CASDVRAGGNTIYF. The CDR3 region has the DNA TGTGCCAGTGACGTGAGGGCAGGTGGAAACACCATATATTTT.